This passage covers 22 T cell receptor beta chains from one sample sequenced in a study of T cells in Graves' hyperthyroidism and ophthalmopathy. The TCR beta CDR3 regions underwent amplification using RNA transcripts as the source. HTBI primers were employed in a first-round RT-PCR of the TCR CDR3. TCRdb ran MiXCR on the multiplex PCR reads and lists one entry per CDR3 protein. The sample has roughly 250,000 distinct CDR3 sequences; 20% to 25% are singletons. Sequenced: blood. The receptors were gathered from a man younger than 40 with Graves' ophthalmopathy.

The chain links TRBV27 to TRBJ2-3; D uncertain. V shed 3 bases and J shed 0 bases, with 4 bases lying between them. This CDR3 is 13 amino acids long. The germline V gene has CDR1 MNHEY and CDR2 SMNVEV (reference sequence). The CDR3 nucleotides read TGTGCCAGCAGTTTCCGCAGCACAGATACGCAGTATTTT. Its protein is CASSFRSTDTQYF.

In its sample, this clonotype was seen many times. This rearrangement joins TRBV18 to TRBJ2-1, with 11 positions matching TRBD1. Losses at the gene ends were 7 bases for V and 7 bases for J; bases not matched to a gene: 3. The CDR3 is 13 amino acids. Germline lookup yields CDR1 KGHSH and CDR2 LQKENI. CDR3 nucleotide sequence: TGTGCCAGCTTTGGACAGGGGGCTAATGAGCAGTTCTTC. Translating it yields CASFGQGANEQFF.

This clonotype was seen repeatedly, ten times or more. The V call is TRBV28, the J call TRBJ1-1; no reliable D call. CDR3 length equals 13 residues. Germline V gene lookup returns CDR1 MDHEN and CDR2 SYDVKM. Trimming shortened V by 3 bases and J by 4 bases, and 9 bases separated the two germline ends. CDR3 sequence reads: CASSFVGSTEAFF. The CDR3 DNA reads TGTGCCAGCAGTTTTGTCGGGAGCACTGAAGCTTTCTTT.

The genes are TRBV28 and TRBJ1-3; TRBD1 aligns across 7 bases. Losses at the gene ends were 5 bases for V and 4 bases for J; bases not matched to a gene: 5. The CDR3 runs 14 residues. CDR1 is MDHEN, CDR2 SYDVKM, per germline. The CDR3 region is CASSVQGSGNTIYF. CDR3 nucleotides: TGTGCCAGCAGTGTACAGGGGTCCGGAAACACCATATATTTT.

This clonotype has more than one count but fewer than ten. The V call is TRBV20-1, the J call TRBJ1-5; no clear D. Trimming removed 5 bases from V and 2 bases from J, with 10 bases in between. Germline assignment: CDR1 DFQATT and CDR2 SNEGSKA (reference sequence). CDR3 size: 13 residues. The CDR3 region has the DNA TGCAGTGCTCTTGACGGGGGCAATCAGCCCCAGCATTTT. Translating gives CSALDGGNQPQHF.

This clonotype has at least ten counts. This chain's CDR3 is CASNEEFNEKLFF. CDR3 sequence (DNA): TGTGCCAGCAACGAGGAGTTTAATGAAAAACTGTTTTTT. The genes are TRBV28 and TRBJ1-4; D not certain. V lost 7 bases and J 4 bases, leaving 10 bases between the germline ends. Germline V gene data show CDR1 as MDHEN and CDR2 as SYDVKM. CDR3 length: 13 amino acids. Full variable domain (missing parts from reference TRBV28 and TRBJ1-4): DVKVTQSSRYLVKRTGEKVFLECVQDMDHENMFWYRQDPGLGLRLIYFSYDVKMKEKGDIPEGYSVSREKKERFSLILESASTNQTSMYLCASNEEFNEKLFFGSGTQLSVL.

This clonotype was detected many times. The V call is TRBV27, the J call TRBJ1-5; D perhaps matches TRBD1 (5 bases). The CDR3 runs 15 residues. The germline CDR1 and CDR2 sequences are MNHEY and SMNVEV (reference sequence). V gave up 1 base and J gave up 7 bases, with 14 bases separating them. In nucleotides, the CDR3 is TGTGCCAGCAGTTTATATGACGGGGCGAGGCAGCCCCAGCATTTT. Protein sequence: CASSLYDGARQPQHF.

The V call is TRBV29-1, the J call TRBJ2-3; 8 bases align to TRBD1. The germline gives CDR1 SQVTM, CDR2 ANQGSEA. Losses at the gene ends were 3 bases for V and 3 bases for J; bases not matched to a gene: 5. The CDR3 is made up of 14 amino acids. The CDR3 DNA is TGCAGCGTTGACGTTTGGACAGGGACAGATACGCAGTATTTT. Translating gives CSVDVWTGTDTQYF.

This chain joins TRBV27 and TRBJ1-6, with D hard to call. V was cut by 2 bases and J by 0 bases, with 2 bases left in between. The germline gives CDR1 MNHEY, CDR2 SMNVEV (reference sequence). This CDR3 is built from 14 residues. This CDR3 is CASSLTSYNSPLHF. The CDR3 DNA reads TGTGCCAGCAGTTTAACCTCCTATAATTCACCCCTCCACTTT.

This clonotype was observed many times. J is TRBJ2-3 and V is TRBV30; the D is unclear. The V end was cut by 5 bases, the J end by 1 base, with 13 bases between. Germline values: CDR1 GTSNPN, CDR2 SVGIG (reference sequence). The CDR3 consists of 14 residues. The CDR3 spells CAWSSWGRTDTQYF. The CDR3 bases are TGTGCCTGGTCTTCATGGGGTCGCACAGATACGCAGTATTTT.

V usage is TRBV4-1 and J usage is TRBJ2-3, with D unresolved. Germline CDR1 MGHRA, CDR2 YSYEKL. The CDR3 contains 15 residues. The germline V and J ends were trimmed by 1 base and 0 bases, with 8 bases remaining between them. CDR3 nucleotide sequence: TGCGCCAGCAGCCAAGGGGTGAGGAGCACAGATACGCAGTATTTT. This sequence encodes CASSQGVRSTDTQYF.

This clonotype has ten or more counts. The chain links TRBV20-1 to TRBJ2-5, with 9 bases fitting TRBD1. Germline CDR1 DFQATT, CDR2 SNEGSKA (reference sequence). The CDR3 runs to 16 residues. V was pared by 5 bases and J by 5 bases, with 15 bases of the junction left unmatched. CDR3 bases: TGCAGTGCTCCCGCTCCCAACAGGGGGCTGGGGGAGACCCAGTACTTC. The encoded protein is CSAPAPNRGLGETQYF.

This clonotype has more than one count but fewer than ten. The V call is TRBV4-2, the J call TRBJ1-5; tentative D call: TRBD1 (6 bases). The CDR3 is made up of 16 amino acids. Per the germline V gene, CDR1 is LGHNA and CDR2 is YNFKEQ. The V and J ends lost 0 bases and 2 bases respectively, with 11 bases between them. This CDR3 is CASSQDRAGGNQPQHF. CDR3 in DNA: TGTGCCAGCAGCCAAGATCGGGCAGGGGGCAATCAGCCCCAGCATTTT.

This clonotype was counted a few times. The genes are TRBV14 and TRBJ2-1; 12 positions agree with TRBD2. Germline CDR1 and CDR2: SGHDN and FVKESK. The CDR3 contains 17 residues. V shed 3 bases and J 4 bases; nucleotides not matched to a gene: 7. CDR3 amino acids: CASSHFSGTSGYNEQFF. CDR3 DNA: TGTGCCAGCAGCCATTTCTCCGGGACTAGCGGGTACAATGAGCAGTTCTTC.

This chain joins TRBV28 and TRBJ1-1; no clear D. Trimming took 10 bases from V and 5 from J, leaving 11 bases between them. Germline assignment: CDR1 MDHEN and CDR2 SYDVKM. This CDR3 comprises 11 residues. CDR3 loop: CAIADLTEAFF. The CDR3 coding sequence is TGTGCCATCGCGGATCTGACTGAAGCTTTCTTT. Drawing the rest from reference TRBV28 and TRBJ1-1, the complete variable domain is DVKVTQSSRYLVKRTGEKVFLECVQDMDHENMFWYRQDPGLGLRLIYFSYDVKMKEKGDIPEGYSVSREKKERFSLILESASTNQTSMYLCAIADLTEAFFGQGTRLTVV.

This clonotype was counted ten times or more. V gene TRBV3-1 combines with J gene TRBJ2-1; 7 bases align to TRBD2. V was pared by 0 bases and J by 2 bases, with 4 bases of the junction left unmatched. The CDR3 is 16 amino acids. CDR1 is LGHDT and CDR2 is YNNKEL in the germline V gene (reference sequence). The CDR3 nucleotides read TGTGCCAGCAGCCAAGAAGCGGGGCCCGCCTACAATGAGCAGTTCTTC. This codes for CASSQEAGPAYNEQFF.

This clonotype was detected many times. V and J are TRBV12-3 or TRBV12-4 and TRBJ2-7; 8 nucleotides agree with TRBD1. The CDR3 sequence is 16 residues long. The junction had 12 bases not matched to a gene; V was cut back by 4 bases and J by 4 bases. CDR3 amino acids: CASSSGTGILRYEQYF. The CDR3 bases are TGTGCCAGCAGTTCCGGGACAGGTATCCTGAGGTACGAGCAGTACTTC.

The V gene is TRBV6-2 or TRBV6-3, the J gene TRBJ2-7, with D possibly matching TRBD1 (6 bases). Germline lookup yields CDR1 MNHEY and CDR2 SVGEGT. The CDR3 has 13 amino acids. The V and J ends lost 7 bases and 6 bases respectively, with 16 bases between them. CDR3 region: CASKSNRAFEQYF. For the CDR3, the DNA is TGTGCCAGCAAATCTAACAGGGCTTTCGAGCAGTACTTC.

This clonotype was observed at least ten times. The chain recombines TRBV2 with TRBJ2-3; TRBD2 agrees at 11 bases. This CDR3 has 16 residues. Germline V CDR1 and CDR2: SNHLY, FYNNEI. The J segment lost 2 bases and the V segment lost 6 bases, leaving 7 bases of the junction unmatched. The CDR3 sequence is CASRRGGLAVTDTQYF. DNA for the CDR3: TGTGCCAGCAGACGGGGGGGACTAGCGGTCACAGATACGCAGTATTTT.

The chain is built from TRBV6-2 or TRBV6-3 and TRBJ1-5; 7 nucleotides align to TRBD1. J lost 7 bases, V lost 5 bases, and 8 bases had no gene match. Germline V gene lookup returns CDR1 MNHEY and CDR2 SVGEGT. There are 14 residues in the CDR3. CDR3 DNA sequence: TGTGCCAGCAGTGTATACAGGGGCCAACAGCCCCAGCATTTT. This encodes CASSVYRGQQPQHF.

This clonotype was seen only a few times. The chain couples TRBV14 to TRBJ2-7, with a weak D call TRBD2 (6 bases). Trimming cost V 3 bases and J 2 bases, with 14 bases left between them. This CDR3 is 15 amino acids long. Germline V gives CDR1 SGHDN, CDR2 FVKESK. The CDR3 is CASSQQAGRTYEQYF. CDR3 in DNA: TGTGCCAGCAGCCAGCAAGCGGGTCGAACCTACGAGCAGTACTTC.

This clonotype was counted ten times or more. The CDR3 DNA is TGTGCCAGCAGCTTAACCAGCGGACGACACAATGAGCAGTTCTTC. Protein: CASSLTSGRHNEQFF. The chain uses TRBV11-3 and TRBJ2-1; weak D call: TRBD2 (5 bases). The germline CDR1 and CDR2 sequences are SGHNT and YENEEA. V lost 2 bases, J lost 5 bases, and 13 bases lay in between. The CDR3 is 15 residues long. Full variable domain (rest looked up from reference TRBV11-3 and TRBJ2-1): EAGVVQSPRYKIIEKKQPVAFWCNPISGHNTLYWYLQNLGQGPELLIRYENEEAVDDSQLPKDRFSAERLKGVDSTLKIQPAELGDSAVYLCASSLTSGRHNEQFFGPGTRLTVL.